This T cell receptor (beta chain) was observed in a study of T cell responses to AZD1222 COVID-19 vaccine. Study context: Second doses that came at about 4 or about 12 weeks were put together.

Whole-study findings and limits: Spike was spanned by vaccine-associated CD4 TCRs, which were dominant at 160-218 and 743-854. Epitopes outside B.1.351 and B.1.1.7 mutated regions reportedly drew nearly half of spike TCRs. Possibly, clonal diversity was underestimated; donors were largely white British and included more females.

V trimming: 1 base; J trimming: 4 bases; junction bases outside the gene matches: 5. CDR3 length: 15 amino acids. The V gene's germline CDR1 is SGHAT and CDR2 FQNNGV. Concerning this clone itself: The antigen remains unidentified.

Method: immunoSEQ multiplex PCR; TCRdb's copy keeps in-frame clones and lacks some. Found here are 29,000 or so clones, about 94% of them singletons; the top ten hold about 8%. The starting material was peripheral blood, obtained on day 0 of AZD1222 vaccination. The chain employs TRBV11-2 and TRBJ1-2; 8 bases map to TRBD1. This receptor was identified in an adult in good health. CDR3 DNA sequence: TGTGCCAGCAGCTTAGGGGCCGGGACAGGCTATGGCTACACCTTC. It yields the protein CASSLGAGTGYGYTF.